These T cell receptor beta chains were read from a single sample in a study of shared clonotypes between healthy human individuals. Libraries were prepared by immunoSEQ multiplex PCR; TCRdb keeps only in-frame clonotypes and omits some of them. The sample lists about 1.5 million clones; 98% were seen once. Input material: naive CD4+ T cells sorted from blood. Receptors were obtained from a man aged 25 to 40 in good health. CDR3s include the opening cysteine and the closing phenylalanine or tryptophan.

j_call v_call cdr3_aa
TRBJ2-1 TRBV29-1 CSATGLAANEQFF
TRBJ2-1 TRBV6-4 CASRLSLGVWTYNEQFF
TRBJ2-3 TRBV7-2 CASSSKSSGRAIDTQYF
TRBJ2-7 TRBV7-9 CASSLNSYEQYF
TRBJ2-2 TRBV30 CAWVTGANTGELFF
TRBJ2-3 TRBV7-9 CASSSEAIGTQYF
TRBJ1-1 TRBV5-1 CASSWGHSDRNTEAFF
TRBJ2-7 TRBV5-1 CASSAQGANEQYF
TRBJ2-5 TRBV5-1 CASSLRRGETQYF
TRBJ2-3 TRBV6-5 CASRPGLAGTDTQYF
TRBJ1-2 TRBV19 CASSTQGLGGYTF
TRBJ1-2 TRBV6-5 CASSGGTGKLYGYTF
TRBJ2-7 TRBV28 CASSLVGRTYEQYF
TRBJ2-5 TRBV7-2 CASSPQREIVETQYF
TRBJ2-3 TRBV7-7 CASSLWGQSTDTQYF
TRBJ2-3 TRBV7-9 CASSLRTRTDTQYF
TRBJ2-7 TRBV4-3 CASSRTSDSYEQYF
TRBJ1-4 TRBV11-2 CASSPKTGVNEKLFF
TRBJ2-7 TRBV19 CASSIDGQGTYEQYF
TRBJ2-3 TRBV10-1 CASSDTLGLRFDTQYF
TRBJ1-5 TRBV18 CASSPRVGVGRPQHF
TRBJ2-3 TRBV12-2 CASRLARGTGETDTQYF
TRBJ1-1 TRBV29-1 CSVAVAAYGRDVAEAFF
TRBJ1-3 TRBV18 CASSPQGVRDTIYF
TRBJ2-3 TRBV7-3 CASSPSSTDTQYF